A single sample gave rise to the 27 T cell receptor beta chains below, sequenced in a study of cytomegalovirus exposure and HLA in healthy donors. The PCR contained 60 Vbeta and 13 Jbeta primers. The data were produced by immunoSEQ multiplex PCR, yet TCRdb's version contains in-frame clones alone and is incomplete. The data contain roughly 120,000 clones, 70% to 85% of them singletons. The sequencing input was PBMCs. These receptors came from a man between 50 and 59 years old in good health and CMV-seropositive.

The gene calls are TRBV6-5 and TRBJ2-7; 9 bases agree with TRBD2. Germline V gene lookup returns CDR1 MNHEY and CDR2 SVGAGI. The CDR3 contains 15 residues. Losses at the gene ends were 6 bases for V and 4 bases for J; bases not matched to a gene: 10. In DNA, the CDR3 is TGTGCCAGCAGAAAAGTAGCGGGGGAGAATTACGAGCAGTACTTC. Encoded protein: CASRKVAGENYEQYF.

The V and J genes are TRBV4-1 and TRBJ2-2; 13 bases align to TRBD2. Germline CDR1 MGHRA, CDR2 YSYEKL. CDR3 length equals 17 residues. Unmatched junction bases numbered 3, after V lost 5 bases and J lost 0 bases. Here the CDR3 DNA reads TGCGCCAGCAGCTTGACTAGCGGGGGGACGAACACCGGGGAGCTGTTTTTT. Protein sequence: CASSLTSGGTNTGELFF.

The chain joins TRBV10-3 to TRBJ1-5; TRBD1 matches 7 bases. V shed 0 bases and J 6 bases; nucleotides not matched to a gene: 5. Germline V gives CDR1 ENHRY, CDR2 SYGVKD. The CDR3 runs 15 residues. Written as DNA, the CDR3 is TGTGCCATCAGTGAGTCAGGGGGCCGGGGTCAGCCCCAGCATTTT. This encodes CAISESGGRGQPQHF.

This rearrangement joins TRBV4-3 to TRBJ1-1; possible D gene TRBD1, 6 bases. The CDR3 has 15 residues. Trimming shortened V by 0 bases and J by 1 base, and 9 bases separated the two germline ends. Germline CDR1 is LGHNA and CDR2 is YSLEER. The CDR3 bases are TGCGCCAGCAGCCAAGAGGGACACACGAACACTGAAGCTTTCTTT. This sequence encodes CASSQEGHTNTEAFF.

The chain joins TRBV10-2 to TRBJ2-1, with D perhaps TRBD1 (6 bases). The CDR3 covers 11 residues. Trimming pared 6 bases from V and 6 bases from J, leaving 6 bases between. CDR1 is WSHSY and CDR2 is SAAADI in the germline V gene. The CDR3 DNA reads TGCGCCAGCAGGGACAGCAATGAGCAGTTCTTC. It codes for CASRDSNEQFF.

The count of this clone is one. The chain couples TRBV28 to TRBJ1-2; no definite D call. Deletions cut 10 bases from V and 6 bases from J, with 15 bases between. CDR1 MDHEN and CDR2 SYDVKM come from the germline V gene. The CDR3 contains 12 residues. The chain's CDR3 is CATHGSADGYTF. The CDR3 coding sequence is TGTGCCACCCACGGGAGCGCCGATGGCTACACCTTC.

This clone appeared a few times. CDR3 nucleotides: TGTGCCAGTAGGCAGACAGGGGAGGGTGAAAAACTGTTTTTT. This translates into CASRQTGEGEKLFF. The chain is built from TRBV19 and TRBJ1-4; TRBD1 aligns across 8 bases. With V trimmed by 6 bases and J by 7 bases, 7 bases remained unmatched. This CDR3 has 14 amino acids. The germline V gene has CDR1 LNHDA and CDR2 SQIVND (reference sequence).

V and J are TRBV13 and TRBJ2-5, with D maybe TRBD2 (7 bases). V was pared by 0 bases and J by 4 bases, with 15 bases between. This CDR3 is 16 amino acids long. Germline lookup yields CDR1 PRHDT and CDR2 FYEKMQ (reference sequence). The CDR3 spells CASSLGGLGGIETQYF. CDR3 sequence (DNA): TGTGCCAGCAGCTTAGGAGGACTAGGGGGGATAGAGACCCAGTACTTC.

This chain links TRBV5-1 with TRBJ2-2; TRBD1 agrees at 7 bases. The CDR3 contains 13 residues. With 2 bases clipped from V and 5 bases from J, the junction kept 0 bases outside the gene matches. Germline CDR1 reads SGHRS; CDR2 reads YFSETQ. The CDR3 is CASSLQGTGELFF. The CDR3, as DNA: TGCGCCAGCAGCTTACAGGGGACCGGGGAGCTGTTTTTT.

This clone came up once. The chain links TRBV6-1 to TRBJ2-1; 7 bases fit TRBD1. Germline V lookup: CDR1 MNHNS, CDR2 SASEGT. The junction had 10 bases not matched to a gene; V was cut back by 6 bases and J by 5 bases. This CDR3 contains 15 residues. The CDR3 spells CASSTILTGHNEQFF. CDR3 nucleotide sequence: TGTGCCAGCAGCACGATATTGACAGGGCACAATGAGCAGTTCTTC.

This rearrangement joins TRBV15 to TRBJ1-2; maybe TRBD1 (5 bases). CDR3 length: 14 residues. V was shortened by 0 bases and J by 7 bases, with 12 bases between the two germline ends. Germline assignment: CDR1 LNHNV and CDR2 YYDKDF (reference sequence). The CDR3 DNA is TGTGCCACCAGCAGAGATCGGGGGGGTTCTGGCTACACCTTC. Translated, it gives CATSRDRGGSGYTF.

This clone has a handful of counts. V gene TRBV7-9 combines with J gene TRBJ1-1; no clear D. CDR3 length: 14 amino acids. The V and J ends lost 5 bases and 4 bases respectively, with 14 bases between them. CDR1 and CDR2 from the germline V gene are SEHNR and FQNEAQ (reference sequence). CDR3 region: CASSNGLRGTEAFF. The CDR3 DNA reads as TGTGCCAGCAGCAACGGGTTGCGGGGCACTGAAGCTTTCTTT.

The chain links TRBV7-9 to TRBJ1-5; D call uncertain. Germline CDR1 SEHNR, CDR2 FQNEAQ (reference sequence). Trimming pared 1 base from V and 2 bases from J, leaving 6 bases between. The CDR3 covers 14 residues. CDR3 coding DNA: TGTGCCAGCAGCTTAGGGACTGGCAATCAGCCCCAGCATTTT. Residues: CASSLGTGNQPQHF.

The genes are TRBV29-1 and TRBJ2-5, with D possibly being TRBD1 (6 bases). The CDR3 loop spans 15 amino acids. V lost 8 bases and J lost 0, with 19 bases in between. Germline CDR1 SQVTM, CDR2 ANQGSEA. CDR3 in amino acids: CSSVFGQKYQETQYF. CDR3 nucleotides: TGCAGCTCCGTTTTTGGACAGAAGTACCAAGAGACCCAGTACTTC.

The V call is TRBV28, the J call TRBJ1-5; TRBD1 might be the D (5 bases). Trimming removed 6 bases from V and 6 bases from J, with 18 bases in between. Germline assignment: CDR1 MDHEN and CDR2 SYDVKM. This CDR3 is built from 15 residues. CDR3 region: CASRLGATDGQPQHF. CDR3 DNA: TGTGCCAGCAGGCTAGGGGCTACGGATGGTCAGCCCCAGCATTTT.

Worth noting for this clone: One end of the junction fails to match germline, which may point to a read error. CDR3 residues: CASSAQRGIRTVRGQDF. The CDR3 nucleotides read TGTGCCAGCAGTGCCCAACGTGGCATCCGGACGGTAAGAGGGCAGGACTTC. The chain employs TRBV6-1 and TRBJ2-4; tentatively, D is TRBD2 (5 bases). CDR3 size: 17 residues. CDR1 is MNHNS and CDR2 is SASEGT in the germline V gene.

The rearrangement links TRBV27 to TRBJ1-5; D may be TRBD1 (5 bases). CDR1 and CDR2 (germline): MNHEY, SMNVEV (reference sequence). The V end lost 7 bases, the J end lost 2 bases, and 18 bases lay between the germline ends. The CDR3 is 16 residues long. The CDR3 bases are TGTGCCAGCAAAAAAGGAGGGACCAGGGGCAATCAGCCCCAGCATTTT. Encoded protein: CASKKGGTRGNQPQHF.

This chain joins TRBV6-5 and TRBJ1-3; D is unresolved. CDR3 length: 13 residues. Germline V CDR1 and CDR2: MNHEY, SVGAGI. V lost 5 bases and J lost 0, with 5 bases in between. The CDR3 bases are TGTGCCAGCAGTACTTACTCTGGAAACACCATATATTTT. Protein: CASSTYSGNTIYF.

This clone was recorded once. This sequence joins TRBV5-1 and TRBJ1-1, with TRBD1 matching over 7 bases. The ends lost 4 bases at V and 0 bases at J; junction bases unmatched: 6. CDR3 length: 15 residues. Per the germline V gene, CDR1 is SGHRS and CDR2 is YFSETQ. Here the CDR3 DNA reads TGCGCCAGCAGCCCTGGGACAGCCCTGAACACTGAAGCTTTCTTT. As protein: CASSPGTALNTEAFF.

The gene calls are TRBV11-3 and TRBJ2-2; the D is unclear. CDR3 length equals 14 residues. In germline, CDR1 is SGHNT, CDR2 YENEEA. Between the trimmed V and J ends, which lost 1 base and 3 bases, there was a span of 6 bases. DNA for the CDR3: TGTGCCAGCAGCTTAGCTCGAGACACCGGGGAGCTGTTTTTT. This encodes CASSLARDTGELFF.

The gene calls are TRBV21-1 and TRBJ2-7; the table's D call TRBD2 went unverified against the DNA. TRBV21-1 is an annotated pseudogene. CDR3 length equals 12 residues. CDR3 amino acids: CASIQLRYEQYF. The CDR3 nucleotides are TGTGCCAGCATTCAATTGCGCTACGAGCAGTACTTC.

V gene TRBV9 combines with J gene TRBJ1-6; D may be TRBD1 (6 bases). Trimming stripped 5 bases from V and 5 bases from J, with 11 bases between. Germline V CDR1 and CDR2: SGDLS, YYNGEE. The CDR3 has 14 residues. CDR3 in amino acids: CASSRRQDNSPLHF. In DNA form, the CDR3 reads TGTGCCAGCAGTCGAAGACAGGATAATTCACCCCTCCACTTT.

The rearrangement uses TRBV7-2 and TRBJ1-2; 10 bases align to TRBD1. Per the germline V gene, CDR1 is SGHTA and CDR2 is FQGNSA. The CDR3 sequence is 13 residues long. Trimming removed 5 bases from V and 5 bases from J; junction bases left unmatched: 2. The CDR3 sequence is CASSLGQGYGYTF. CDR3 sequence (DNA): TGTGCCAGCAGCCTGGGACAGGGGTATGGCTACACCTTC. The full variable domain, completed using reference TRBV7-2 and TRBJ1-2, is GAGVSQSPSNKVTEKGKDVELRCDPISGHTALYWYRQSLGQGLEFLIYFQGNSAPDKSGLPSDRFSAERTGGSVSTLTIQRTQQEDSAVYLCASSLGQGYGYTFGSGTRLTVV.

In DNA, the CDR3 is TGTGCCAGCAGCGTAGCGGTTACGAACACCGGGGAGCTGTTTTTT. It translates to CASSVAVTNTGELFF. The chain has TRBV9 and TRBJ2-2, with unresolved D. The V end was cut by 0 bases, the J end by 0 bases, with 6 bases between. CDR3 size: 15 residues. Germline CDR1 is SGDLS and CDR2 is YYNGEE.

This chain links TRBV7-2 with TRBJ1-2; D may be TRBD1 (5 bases). The CDR3 contains 17 residues. In germline, CDR1 is SGHTA, CDR2 FQGNSA. V was trimmed by 4 bases and J by 6 bases, leaving 24 bases between them. The CDR3 here is CASSSDRAGIGRNGYTF. Here the CDR3 DNA reads TGTGCCAGCAGCTCAGATCGGGCAGGGATCGGTAGAAATGGCTACACCTTC.

V usage is TRBV19 and J usage is TRBJ1-2, with 12 bases lining up with TRBD1. V dropped 8 bases and J dropped 8; count of bases not matched to a gene: 12. CDR1 and CDR2 (germline): LNHDA, SQIVND (reference sequence). The CDR3 contains 15 residues. CDR3 in DNA: TGTGCCAGTGAAGACCGGGACAGGGGGCGATCAGGCTACACCTTC. Amino acids: CASEDRDRGRSGYTF.

The chain employs TRBV4-3 and TRBJ2-5; a possible D gene is TRBD2 (5 bases). V lost 3 bases and J 11 bases, leaving 22 bases between the germline ends. In germline, CDR1 is LGHNA, CDR2 YSLEER. This CDR3 region has 15 residues. This CDR3 reads CASSQAGPPVGEQYF. In nucleotides, the CDR3 is TGCGCCAGCAGCCAGGCCGGTCCACCCGTCGGGGAGCAGTACTTC.